This TCR beta chain was captured in a study of cytomegalovirus exposure and HLA in healthy donors (dated by TCRdb to 2016 to 2017). In terms of the full investigation: An earlier analysis of approximately 550 of the donors reported 250 to 350 Gb of sequence data and roughly 100 million unique TCR beta sequences from approximately 180 million T cells. HLA typing covered class I and class II loci at four-digit resolution. Using immunosequencing, the study profiled T cell repertoires from around 680 subjects and related those repertoires to cytomegalovirus serostatus. Rather than using new phenotypic data, the later analysis identified candidate immune exposures from TCR beta sequences and from how often those sequences occurred across donors. Four to six DR-DQ haplotypes were handled as single units for association and clustering, since linkage in the cohort was strong. The genetic ancestry cluster associated with self-reported Caucasian donors included about four fifths of the 300 to 400 genotyped donors. In an earlier analysis of over 550 of the donors, high-throughput TCR beta sequencing was used to judge whether each TCR beta V gene segment behaved as functional or pseudogenic. A later genetic analysis used genome-wide SNP genotypes for about 65% of the roughly 670 donors, treating that subset as a discovery cohort. High-throughput TCR immunosequencing, statistical association of individual TCRs with disease status, and machine learning were combined to predict cytomegalovirus infection status. Donor age, sex, ethnicity and CMV serostatus were compiled together with the repertoire data. An early release covering some 640 HLA-typed donors comprised roughly 300 gigabases of sequencing data and around 85 million unique TCR sequences. The study aimed to test whether signatures of past pathogen exposure could be identified by cataloging public T cell receptors. Every repertoire in the discovery cohort had been generated on one and the same sequencing platform. Besides the first cohort of 666 subjects, a separate validation cohort made up of 120 different subjects was used. To study patterns of TCR occurrence, a later analysis re-analyzed previously published TCR beta repertoires from several hundred donors and added high-resolution HLA genotyping. Across 300 to 500 genotyped donors of the cohort, an average of about 200,000 unique TCR beta nucleotide sequences per donor were sequenced, and roughly 20% of those sequences were non-productive. The number of typed donors differed by locus: 629-630 for A, B, C, DRB1 and DQB1; 500 to 550 for DQA1; 606 for DPA1; and 400 to 480 for DPB1.

The cohort comprised around 690 healthy bone marrow donors. Cohort members were all nominally healthy when sampled, although unrecorded immune exposures were likely present. The donor was CMV seropositive and was included in the group of 250 to 300 seropositive cohort members. Each donor provided a peripheral blood sample, and peripheral blood mononuclear cells were used for TCR beta sequencing. The Qiagen DNeasy Blood Extraction Kit was used to extract genomic DNA from the blood cell samples. The receptor library was made with the immunoSEQ multiplex PCR assay. For the multiplex PCR, a mixture combining 60 forward primers for TCR Vbeta segments and 13 reverse primers for TCR Jbeta segments was used. The CDR3 region of rearranged TCR beta genes was amplified from genomic DNA with a multiplex PCR assay. The Illumina HiSeq System was used to sequence the amplified TCR beta libraries as 87-base-pair reads. As for how the authors treated the data: In a later analysis, some 80 million unique TCR beta chains were counted across the 500 to 850 repertoires, and roughly 10 million of these chains were shared by at least two donors. To remove PCR and sequencing errors, raw reads were error-corrected and collapsed into unique sequences using a nearest-neighbor algorithm that merged closely related sequences. Alignment of CDR3 sequences to IMGT reference sequences was used to assign V, D and J gene segments. For a sequence to be retained, a match of at least six nucleotides to both a V gene segment and a J gene segment was required. A rearrangement counted as productive if the CDR3 had no stop codons and remained in frame with V and J, and every other rearrangement counted as non-productive. CDR3 was defined by IMGT convention, running from the second conserved V-encoded cysteine to the conserved J-encoded phenylalanine. Sequences without an unambiguous match to a single V gene segment were excluded from the earlier analysis of 450 to 750 of the donors. An earlier analysis of approximately 590 of the donors classified V segments as functional when productive rearrangements were above 56.7% and as segregating when the standard deviation between donors was above 5%. A statistical classification framework was built to diagnose cytomegalovirus status from the catalog of TCR beta chain sequences. In a later analysis, V and J genes were assigned by comparing TCR nucleotide sequences against IMGT/GENE-DB human TR gene sequences. A later analysis assigned CDR3 sequences and most-parsimonious VDJ recombination scenarios with the TCRdist pipeline. In a later analysis, every TCR beta chain was defined by the combination of its CDR3 amino acid sequence and its V-gene family, and reads without a unique V-gene family were dropped. In a later analysis, fewer than 600 highly shared, low-generation-probability nucleotide sequences were removed to address suspected cross-contamination and a sequencing artifact. In a later analysis, a clonal expansion index was calculated for each public chain from normalized within-repertoire ranks of inferred template counts. A later analysis computed generation probabilities with a VDJ recombination model fitted to out-of-frame rearrangements, and checked the results against IGoR. A later analysis scored TCR-TCR, TCR-HLA and TCR-CMV co-occurrence with hypergeometric tests, applying a repertoire-size bias correction to TCR pairs. In a later analysis, false discovery rates were estimated by permuting HLA or CMV assignments 20 times. In a later analysis, co-occurring TCRs were grouped using DBSCAN, and TCRdist sequence similarity was added for clustering within HLA-allele-positive subsets. Co-occurrence clustering excluded repertoires with fewer than 30,000 or more than 120,000 public chains, plus five with anomalous nucleotide sharing. TCRdb mirrors the immuneACCESS table, restricted to in-frame sequences. Some clones are absent from its copies; in checked studies, under half trace to an unresolved V gene, and the reason for the others is unknown. Clonal size and the V and J genes are those of that table, whereas D and trimming came from the DNA. Counted in this sample were over 70,000 clones; over 65% of them appeared once. Under 3.5% of the sample belongs to the ten largest clones.

This clone was seen a few times. Its antigen is not yet known. Base qualities are not recorded, but no much larger clone differs from it by a single base. Overall study outcomes, separate from this receptor: Because counts were too low, about 18 rarely observed V segments, including chromosome 9 orphons, were left out of the earlier analysis of roughly 600 of the donors. A total of fewer than 200 TCR beta chains were listed by the study as associated with cytomegalovirus. HLA typing was unavailable for some donors at each locus, so association tests used only the typed subset. In a later genetic analysis, fewer N-insertions in productive TCRs were reported among donors in an Asian-associated ancestry cluster than the roughly 640-donor mean. The authors suggested that the approach could potentially be extended to other disease states and immunological phenotypes. Presence/absence analyses assumed roughly uniform sequencing depth across donors, an assumption that may not hold. A further reported finding was that TCR beta sequences accurately predicted the HLA-A and HLA-B alleles for most subjects in the first cohort. Broadly in line with IMGT annotations, most TCR beta V segments showed up in productive rearrangements about 87% or about 30% of the time in an earlier analysis of 450 to 600 of the donors. The sequencing pipeline was judged likely to have produced a cluster of highly shared sequence variants as a technical artifact. Compared with equally common non-associated chains, HLA-associated TCR beta chains in a later analysis were more clonally expanded and had lower generation probabilities. For the cohort, immune exposure information was limited to CMV serostatus. Because the 87-base-pair reads could not distinguish some IMGT-functional V segments, including TRBV6-2 and TRBV6-3, those segments were excluded. Specific HLA alleles were associated with 15,000 to 20,000 TCR beta sequences at a false discovery rate of 0.05 in a later analysis. In this cohort, only TCR beta chains were sequenced, and detectable features were limited by the absence of alpha or paired-chain data. According to a later analysis, parvovirus B19, influenza, CMV and Epstein-Barr virus appeared linked to several top co-occurrence clusters. Correlated functional status among segregating V segments might reflect linkage disequilibrium, but an unknown experimental factor could not be ruled out. Assigning TCR associations to individual alleles was difficult when HLA alleles, especially DR and DQ, strongly co-occurred. The classifier was reported to diagnose cytomegalovirus status with high specificity and sensitivity in both the original and validation cohorts. According to a later analysis, most CMV-associated TCR beta chains appeared to be HLA-restricted, and the HLA associations seemed to be driven largely by CMV exposure. A few of the identified cytomegalovirus-associated TCR beta chains were confirmed in vitro to be specific for cytomegalovirus antigens. A later genetic analysis associated a missense DCLRE1C variant with V-gene and J-gene trimming of TCR beta chains, and an independent cohort replicated the association. A later analysis found that TCR association rates varied across HLA loci, with DRB1 alleles showing the most associated TCRs and HLA-C alleles the fewest. Across donors, most TCR sequences were observed very rarely, whereas some public TCRs were present in many individuals.

After removal of 10 bases from V and 6 bases from J, the junction retains 4 bases not matched to a gene. The germline V gene encodes CDR1 ENHRY and CDR2 SYGVKD. From cysteine to phenylalanine, the CDR3 is 12 amino acids long. The sequence is cut down to CDR3 DNA, 36 bases in frame from base 1. The sample comprised PBMCs. The TCR comes from a middle-aged man in good health and CMV-seropositive. The chain is made from TRBV10-3 and TRBJ2-7; the junction holds 12 bases that match TRBD2. The DNA sequence is given as TGTGCCACCGCGGGACTAGCGGGCGAGCAGTACTTC. It codes for CATAGLAGEQYF.